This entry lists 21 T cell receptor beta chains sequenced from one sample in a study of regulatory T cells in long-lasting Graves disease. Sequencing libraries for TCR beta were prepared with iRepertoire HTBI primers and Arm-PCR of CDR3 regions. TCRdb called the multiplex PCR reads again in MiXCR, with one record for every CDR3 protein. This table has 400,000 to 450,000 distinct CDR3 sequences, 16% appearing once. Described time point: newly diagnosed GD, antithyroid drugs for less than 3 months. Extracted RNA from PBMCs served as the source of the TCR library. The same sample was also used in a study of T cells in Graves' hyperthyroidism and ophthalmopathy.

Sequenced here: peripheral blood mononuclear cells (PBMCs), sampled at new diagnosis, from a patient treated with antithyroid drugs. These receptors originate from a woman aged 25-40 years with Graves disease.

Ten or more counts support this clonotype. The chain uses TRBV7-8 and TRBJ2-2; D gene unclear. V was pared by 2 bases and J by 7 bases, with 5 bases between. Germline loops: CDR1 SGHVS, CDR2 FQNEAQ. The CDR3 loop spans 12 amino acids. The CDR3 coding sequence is TGTGCCAGCAGCTTACTGGGCGGGGAGCTGTTTTTT. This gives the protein CASSLLGGELFF.

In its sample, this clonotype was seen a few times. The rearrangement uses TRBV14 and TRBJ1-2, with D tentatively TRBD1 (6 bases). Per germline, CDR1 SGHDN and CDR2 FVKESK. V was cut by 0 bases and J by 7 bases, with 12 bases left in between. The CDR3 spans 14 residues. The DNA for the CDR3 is TGTGCCAGCAGCCAAGATCTGATAGGGGGTGGCTACACCTTC. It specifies CASSQDLIGGGYTF.

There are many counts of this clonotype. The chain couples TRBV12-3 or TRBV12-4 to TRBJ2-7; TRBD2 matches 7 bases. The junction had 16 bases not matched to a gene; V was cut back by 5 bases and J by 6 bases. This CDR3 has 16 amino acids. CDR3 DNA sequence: TGTGCCAGCAGTCTCCGCCCTTTGCGGGAGTTGTCCGAGCAGTACTTC. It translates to CASSLRPLRELSEQYF.

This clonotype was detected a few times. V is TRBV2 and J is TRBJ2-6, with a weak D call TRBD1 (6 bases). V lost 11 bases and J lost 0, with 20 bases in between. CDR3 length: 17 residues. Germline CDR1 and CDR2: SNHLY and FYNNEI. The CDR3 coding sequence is TGTGCCTCACTCGGGACAATGTTACCCTCTGGGGCCAACGTCCTGACTTTC. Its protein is CASLGTMLPSGANVLTF.

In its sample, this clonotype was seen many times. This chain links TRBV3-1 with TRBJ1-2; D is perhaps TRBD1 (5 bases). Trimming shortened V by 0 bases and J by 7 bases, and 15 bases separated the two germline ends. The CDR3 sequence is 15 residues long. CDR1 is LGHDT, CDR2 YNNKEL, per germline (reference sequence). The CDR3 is CASSQDEGAGGGYTF. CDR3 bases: TGTGCCAGCAGCCAAGATGAAGGGGCAGGAGGTGGCTACACCTTC.

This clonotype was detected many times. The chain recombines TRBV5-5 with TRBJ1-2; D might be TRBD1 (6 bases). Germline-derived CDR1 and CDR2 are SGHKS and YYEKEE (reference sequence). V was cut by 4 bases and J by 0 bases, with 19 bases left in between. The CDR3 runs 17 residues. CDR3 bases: TGTGCCAGCAGCCCCGGGACAATGGCGACTCCTAACTATGGCTACACCTTC. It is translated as CASSPGTMATPNYGYTF. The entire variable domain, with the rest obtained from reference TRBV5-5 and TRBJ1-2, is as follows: DAGVTQSPTHLIKTRGQQVTLRCSPISGHKSVSWYQQVLGQGPQFIFQYYEKEERGRGNFPDRFSARQFPNYSSELNVNALLLGDSALYLCASSPGTMATPNYGYTFGSGTRLTVV.

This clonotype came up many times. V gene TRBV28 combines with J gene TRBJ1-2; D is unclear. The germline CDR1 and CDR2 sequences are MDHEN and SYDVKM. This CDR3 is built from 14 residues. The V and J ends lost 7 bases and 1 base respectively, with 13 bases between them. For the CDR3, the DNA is TGTGCCAGCAACCCTGTCAGCCTTAACTATGGCTACACCTTC. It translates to CASNPVSLNYGYTF.

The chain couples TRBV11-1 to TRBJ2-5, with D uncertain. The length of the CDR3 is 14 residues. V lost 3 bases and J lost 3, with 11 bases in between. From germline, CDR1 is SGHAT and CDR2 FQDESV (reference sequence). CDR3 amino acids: CASSFLSREETQYF. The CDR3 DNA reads TGTGCCAGCAGCTTCCTTTCGAGAGAAGAGACCCAGTACTTC.

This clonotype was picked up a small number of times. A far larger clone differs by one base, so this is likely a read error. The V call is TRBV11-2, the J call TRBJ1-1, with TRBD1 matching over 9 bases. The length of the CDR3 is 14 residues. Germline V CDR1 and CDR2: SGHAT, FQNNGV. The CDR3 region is CASSRGTGSADAFF. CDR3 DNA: TGTGCCAGCAGCCGTGGGACAGGGAGTGCTGACGCTTTCTTT.

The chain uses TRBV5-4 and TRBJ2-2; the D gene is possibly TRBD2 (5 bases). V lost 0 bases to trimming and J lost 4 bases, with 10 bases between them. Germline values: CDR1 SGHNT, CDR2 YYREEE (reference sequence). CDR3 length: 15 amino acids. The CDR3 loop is CASSLVPGSTGELFF. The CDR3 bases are TGTGCCAGCAGCTTGGTTCCGGGATCCACCGGGGAGCTGTTTTTT.

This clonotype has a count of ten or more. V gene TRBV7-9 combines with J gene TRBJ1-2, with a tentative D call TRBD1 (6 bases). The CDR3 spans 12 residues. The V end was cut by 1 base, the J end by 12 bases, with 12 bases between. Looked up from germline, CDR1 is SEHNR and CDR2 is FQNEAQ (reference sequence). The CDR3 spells CASSLGDTLNTF. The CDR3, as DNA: TGTGCCAGCAGCTTAGGGGACACGTTGAACACCTTC.

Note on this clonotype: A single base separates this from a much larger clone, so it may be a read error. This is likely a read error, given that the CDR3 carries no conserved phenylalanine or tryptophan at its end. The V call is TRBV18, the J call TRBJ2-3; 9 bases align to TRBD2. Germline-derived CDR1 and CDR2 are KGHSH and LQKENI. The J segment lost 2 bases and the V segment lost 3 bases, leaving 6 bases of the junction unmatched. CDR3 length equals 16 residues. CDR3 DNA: TGTGCCAGCTCACCTGCGGGGGGGCAGAACACAGATACGCAGTATTCT. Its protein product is CASSPAGGQNTDTQYS.

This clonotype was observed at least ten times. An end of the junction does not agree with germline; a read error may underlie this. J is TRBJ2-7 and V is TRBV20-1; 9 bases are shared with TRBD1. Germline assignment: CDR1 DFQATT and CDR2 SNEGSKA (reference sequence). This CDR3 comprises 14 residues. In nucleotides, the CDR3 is TGCAGTGTCCGCCCCGGGACAGGGACCTACGAGCAGCACTTC. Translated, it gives CSVRPGTGTYEQHF.

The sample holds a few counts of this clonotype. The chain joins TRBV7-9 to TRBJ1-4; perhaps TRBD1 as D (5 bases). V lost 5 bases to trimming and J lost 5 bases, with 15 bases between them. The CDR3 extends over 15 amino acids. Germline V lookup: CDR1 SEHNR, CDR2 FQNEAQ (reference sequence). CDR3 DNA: TGTGCCAGCAGCCCCGGGGGGGTACAGAATGAAAAACTGTTTTTT. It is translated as CASSPGGVQNEKLFF.

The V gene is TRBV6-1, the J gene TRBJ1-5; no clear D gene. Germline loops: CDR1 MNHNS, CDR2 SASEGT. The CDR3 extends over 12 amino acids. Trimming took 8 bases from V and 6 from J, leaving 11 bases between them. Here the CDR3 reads CASARGGQPQHF. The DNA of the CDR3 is TGTGCCAGCGCCCGAGGAGGTCAGCCCCAGCATTTT.

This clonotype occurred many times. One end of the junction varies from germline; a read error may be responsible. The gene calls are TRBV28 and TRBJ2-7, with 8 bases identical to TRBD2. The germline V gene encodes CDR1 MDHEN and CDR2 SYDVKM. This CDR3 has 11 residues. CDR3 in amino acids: CASSGNSGNHF. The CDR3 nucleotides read TGTGCCAGCAGTGGAAATAGCGGGAATCACTTC.

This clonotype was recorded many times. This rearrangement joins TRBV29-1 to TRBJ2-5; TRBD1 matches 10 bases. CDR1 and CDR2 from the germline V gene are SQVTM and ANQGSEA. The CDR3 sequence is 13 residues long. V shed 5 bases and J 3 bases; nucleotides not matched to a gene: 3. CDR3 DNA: TGCAGCGTTCCCGGGACAGGGGAAGAGACCCAGTACTTC. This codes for CSVPGTGEETQYF.

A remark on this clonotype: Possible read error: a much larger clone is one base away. The CDR3 region is CASKPGTSESYEQFF. CDR3 in DNA: TGTGCCAGTAAACCCGGGACTAGCGAATCCTACGAGCAGTTCTTC. V usage is TRBV2 and J usage is TRBJ2-1, with 10 bases fitting TRBD2. The germline V gene has CDR1 SNHLY and CDR2 FYNNEI. Germline trimming cut 9 bases from V and 10 bases from J; bases unmatched to any gene: 15. The CDR3 sequence is 15 residues long.

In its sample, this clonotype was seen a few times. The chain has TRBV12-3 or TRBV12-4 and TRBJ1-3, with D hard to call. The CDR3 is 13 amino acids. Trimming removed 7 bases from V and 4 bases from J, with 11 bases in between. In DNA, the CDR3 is TGTGCCAGCACGAACCCGTGGGGAAACACCATATATTTT. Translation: CASTNPWGNTIYF.

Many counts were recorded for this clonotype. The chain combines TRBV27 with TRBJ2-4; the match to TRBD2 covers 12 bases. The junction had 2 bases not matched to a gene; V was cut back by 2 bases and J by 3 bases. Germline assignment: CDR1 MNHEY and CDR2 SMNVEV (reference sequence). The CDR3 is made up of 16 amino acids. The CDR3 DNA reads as TGTGCCAGCAGTTTACTAGCGGGAGGGGGCAAAAACATTCAGTACTTC. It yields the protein CASSLLAGGGKNIQYF.

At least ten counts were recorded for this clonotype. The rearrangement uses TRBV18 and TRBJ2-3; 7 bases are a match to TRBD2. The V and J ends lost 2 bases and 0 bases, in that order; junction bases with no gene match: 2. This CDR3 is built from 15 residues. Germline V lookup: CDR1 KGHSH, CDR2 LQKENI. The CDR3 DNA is TGTGCCAGCTCACCATTTAGCGGGAGCACAGATACGCAGTATTTT. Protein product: CASSPFSGSTDTQYF.